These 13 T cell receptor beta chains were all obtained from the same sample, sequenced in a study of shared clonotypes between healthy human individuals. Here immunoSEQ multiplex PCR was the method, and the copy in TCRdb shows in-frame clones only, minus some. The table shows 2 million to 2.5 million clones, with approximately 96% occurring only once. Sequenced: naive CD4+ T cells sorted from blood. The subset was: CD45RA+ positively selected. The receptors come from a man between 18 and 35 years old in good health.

This CDR3 is CASRTAGVGLTGELFF. In DNA, the CDR3 is TGTGCCAGCAGGACAGCGGGAGTCGGTTTGACCGGGGAGCTGTTTTTT. The chain joins TRBV5-4 to TRBJ2-2; TRBD2 matches at 8 bases. Per the germline V gene, CDR1 is SGHNT and CDR2 is YYREEE (reference sequence). The J segment lost 5 bases and the V segment lost 5 bases, leaving 11 bases of the junction unmatched. CDR3 length: 16 amino acids.

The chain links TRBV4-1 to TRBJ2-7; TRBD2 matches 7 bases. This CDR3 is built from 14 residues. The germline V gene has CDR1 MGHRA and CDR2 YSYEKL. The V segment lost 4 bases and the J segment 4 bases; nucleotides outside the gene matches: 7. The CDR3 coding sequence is TGCGCCAGCAGCCCCTTAGCGGGTGGTTACGAGCAGTACTTC. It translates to CASSPLAGGYEQYF.

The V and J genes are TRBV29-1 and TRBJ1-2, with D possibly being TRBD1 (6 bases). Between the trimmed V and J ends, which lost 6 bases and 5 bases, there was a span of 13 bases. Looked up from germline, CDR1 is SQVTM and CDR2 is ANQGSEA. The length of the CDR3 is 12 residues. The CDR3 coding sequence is TGCAGCGTGCGACAGGCCTCGTATGGCTACACCTTC. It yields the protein CSVRQASYGYTF.

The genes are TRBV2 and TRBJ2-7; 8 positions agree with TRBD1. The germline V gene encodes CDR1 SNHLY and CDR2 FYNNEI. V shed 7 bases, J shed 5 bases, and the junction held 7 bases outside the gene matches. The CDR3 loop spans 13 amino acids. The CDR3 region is CASTRQGNHEQYF. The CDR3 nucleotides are TGTGCCAGCACGAGACAGGGGAACCACGAGCAGTACTTC.

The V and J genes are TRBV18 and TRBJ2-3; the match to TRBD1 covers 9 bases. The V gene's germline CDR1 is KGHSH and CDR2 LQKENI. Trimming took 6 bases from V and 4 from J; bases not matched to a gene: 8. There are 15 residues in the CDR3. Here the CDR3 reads CASSTGTGLADTQYF. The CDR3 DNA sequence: TGTGCCAGCTCGACGGGGACAGGGTTAGCAGATACGCAGTATTTT.

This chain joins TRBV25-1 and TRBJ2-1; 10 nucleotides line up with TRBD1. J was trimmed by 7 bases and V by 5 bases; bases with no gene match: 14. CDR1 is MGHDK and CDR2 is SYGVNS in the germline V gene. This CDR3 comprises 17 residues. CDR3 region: CASSKKTGGDGTNEQFF. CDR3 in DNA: TGTGCCAGCAGTAAAAAGACAGGGGGCGACGGTACGAATGAGCAGTTCTTC.

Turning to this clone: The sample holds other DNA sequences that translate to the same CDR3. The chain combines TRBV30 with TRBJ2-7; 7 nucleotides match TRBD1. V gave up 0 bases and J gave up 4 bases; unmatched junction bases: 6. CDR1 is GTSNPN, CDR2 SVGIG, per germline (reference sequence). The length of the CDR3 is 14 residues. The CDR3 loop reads CAWSVRTGSYEQYF. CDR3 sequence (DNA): TGTGCCTGGAGTGTTAGGACAGGCAGTTACGAGCAGTACTTC.

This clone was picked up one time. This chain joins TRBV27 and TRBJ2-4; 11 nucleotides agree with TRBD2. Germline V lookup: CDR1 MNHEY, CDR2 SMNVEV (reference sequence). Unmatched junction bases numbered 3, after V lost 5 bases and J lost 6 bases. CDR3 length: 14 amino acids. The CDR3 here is CASSTGTSGNIQYF. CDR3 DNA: TGTGCCAGCAGTACCGGGACTAGCGGAAACATTCAGTACTTC.

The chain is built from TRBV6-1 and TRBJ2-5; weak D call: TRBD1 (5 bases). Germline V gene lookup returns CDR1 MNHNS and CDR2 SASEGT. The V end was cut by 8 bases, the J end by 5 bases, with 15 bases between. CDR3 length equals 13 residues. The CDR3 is CASSGQGSETQYF. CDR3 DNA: TGTGCCAGCTCAGGGCAGGGTTCGGAGACCCAGTACTTC.

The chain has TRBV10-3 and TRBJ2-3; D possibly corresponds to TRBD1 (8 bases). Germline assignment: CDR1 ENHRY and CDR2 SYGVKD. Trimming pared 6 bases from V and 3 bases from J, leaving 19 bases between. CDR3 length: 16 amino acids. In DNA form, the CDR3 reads TGTGCCATCAGAGGACCGGACAGGGAGGGGACAGATACGCAGTATTTT. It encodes CAIRGPDREGTDTQYF.

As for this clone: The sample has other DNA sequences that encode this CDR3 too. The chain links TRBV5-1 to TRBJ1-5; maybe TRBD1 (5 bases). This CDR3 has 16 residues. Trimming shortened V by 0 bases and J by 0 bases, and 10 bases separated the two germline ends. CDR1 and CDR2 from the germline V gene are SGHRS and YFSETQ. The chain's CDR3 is CASSLGSTDSNQPQHF. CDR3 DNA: TGCGCCAGCAGCTTGGGCTCGACAGATAGCAATCAGCCCCAGCATTTT.

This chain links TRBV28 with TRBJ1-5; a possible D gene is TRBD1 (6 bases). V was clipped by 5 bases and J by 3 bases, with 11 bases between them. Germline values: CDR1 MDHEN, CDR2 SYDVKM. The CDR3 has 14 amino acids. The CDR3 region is CASSPGQYNQPQHF. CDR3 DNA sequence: TGTGCCAGCAGTCCTGGACAGTACAATCAGCCCCAGCATTTT.

The CDR3 spells CASSHGTGKNSYEQYF. The CDR3 DNA reads TGCGCCAGCAGCCATGGGACAGGGAAAAACTCCTACGAGCAGTACTTC. The rearrangement links TRBV4-1 to TRBJ2-7, with 9 bases matching TRBD1. Germline V gene lookup returns CDR1 MGHRA and CDR2 YSYEKL. The CDR3 totals 16 residues. The junction had 6 bases not matched to a gene; V was cut back by 3 bases and J by 0 bases.